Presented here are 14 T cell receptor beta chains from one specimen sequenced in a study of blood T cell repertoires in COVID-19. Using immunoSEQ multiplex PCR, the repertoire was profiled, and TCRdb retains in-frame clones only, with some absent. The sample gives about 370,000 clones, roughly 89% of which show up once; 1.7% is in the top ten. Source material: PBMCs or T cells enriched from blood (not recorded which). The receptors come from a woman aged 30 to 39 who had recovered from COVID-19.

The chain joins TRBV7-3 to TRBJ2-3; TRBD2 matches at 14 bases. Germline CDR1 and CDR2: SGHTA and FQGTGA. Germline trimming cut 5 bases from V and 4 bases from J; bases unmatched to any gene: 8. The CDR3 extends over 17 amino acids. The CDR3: CASSPRLAGGGADTQYF. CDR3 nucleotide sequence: TGTGCCAGCAGCCCACGACTAGCGGGGGGGGGTGCAGATACGCAGTATTTT.

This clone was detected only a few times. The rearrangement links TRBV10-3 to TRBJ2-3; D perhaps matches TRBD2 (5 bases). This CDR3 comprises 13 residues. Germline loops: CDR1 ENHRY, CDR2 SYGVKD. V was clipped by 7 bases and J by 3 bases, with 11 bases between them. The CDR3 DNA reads TGTGCCATCACCGGCGGCGGGACAGATACGCAGTATTTT. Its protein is CAITGGGTDTQYF.

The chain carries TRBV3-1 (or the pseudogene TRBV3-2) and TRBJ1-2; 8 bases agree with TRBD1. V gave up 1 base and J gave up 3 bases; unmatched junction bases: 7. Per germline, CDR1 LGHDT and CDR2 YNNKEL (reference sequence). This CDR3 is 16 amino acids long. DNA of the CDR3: TGTGCCAGCAGCCAAGGCAGGGGGCTTGGGTACTATGGCTACACCTTC. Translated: CASSQGRGLGYYGYTF.

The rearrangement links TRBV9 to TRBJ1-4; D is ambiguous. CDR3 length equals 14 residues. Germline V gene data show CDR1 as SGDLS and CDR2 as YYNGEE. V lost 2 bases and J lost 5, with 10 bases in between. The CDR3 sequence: CASSVGSENEKLFF. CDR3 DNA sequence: TGTGCCAGCAGCGTCGGGTCGGAGAATGAAAAACTGTTTTTT.

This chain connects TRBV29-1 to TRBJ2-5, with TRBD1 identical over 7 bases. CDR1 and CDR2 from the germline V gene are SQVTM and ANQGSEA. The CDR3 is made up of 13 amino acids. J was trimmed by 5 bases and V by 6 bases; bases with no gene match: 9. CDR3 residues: CSVGIQGPETQYF. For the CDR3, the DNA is TGCAGCGTGGGCATACAGGGGCCGGAGACCCAGTACTTC.

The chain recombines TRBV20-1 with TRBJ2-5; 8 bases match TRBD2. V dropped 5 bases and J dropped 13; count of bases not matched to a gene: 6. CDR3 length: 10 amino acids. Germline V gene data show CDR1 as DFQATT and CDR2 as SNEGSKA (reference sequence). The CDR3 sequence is CSALDRGGYF. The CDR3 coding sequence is TGCAGTGCTCTTGACCGGGGGGGGTACTTC.

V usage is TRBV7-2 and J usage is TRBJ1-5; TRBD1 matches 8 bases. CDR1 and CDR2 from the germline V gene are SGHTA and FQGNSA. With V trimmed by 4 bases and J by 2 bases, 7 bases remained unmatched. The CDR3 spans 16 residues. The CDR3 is CASSYQGAMGNQPQHF. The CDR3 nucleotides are TGTGCCAGCAGCTATCAGGGGGCGATGGGCAATCAGCCCCAGCATTTT.

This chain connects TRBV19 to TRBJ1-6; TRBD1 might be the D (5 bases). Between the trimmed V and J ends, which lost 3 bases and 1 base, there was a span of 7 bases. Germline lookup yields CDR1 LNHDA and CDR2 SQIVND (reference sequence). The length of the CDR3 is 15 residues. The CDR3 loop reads CASSMGLSYNSPLHF. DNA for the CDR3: TGTGCCAGTAGTATGGGGCTTTCCTATAATTCACCCCTCCACTTT.

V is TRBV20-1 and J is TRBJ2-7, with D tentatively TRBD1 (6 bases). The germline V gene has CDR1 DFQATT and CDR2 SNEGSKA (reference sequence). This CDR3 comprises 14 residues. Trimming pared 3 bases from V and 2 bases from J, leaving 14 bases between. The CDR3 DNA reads TGCAGTGCTAGTTGGGCAGGGGAAGCCTACGAGCAGTACTTC. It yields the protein CSASWAGEAYEQYF.

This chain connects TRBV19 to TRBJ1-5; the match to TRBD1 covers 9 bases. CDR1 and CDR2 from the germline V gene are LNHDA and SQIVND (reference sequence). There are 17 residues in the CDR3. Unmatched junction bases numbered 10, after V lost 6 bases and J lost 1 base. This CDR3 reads CASRRTGGRRSNQPQHF. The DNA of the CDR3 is TGTGCCAGTAGGAGAACAGGGGGCAGGAGGAGCAATCAGCCCCAGCATTTT.

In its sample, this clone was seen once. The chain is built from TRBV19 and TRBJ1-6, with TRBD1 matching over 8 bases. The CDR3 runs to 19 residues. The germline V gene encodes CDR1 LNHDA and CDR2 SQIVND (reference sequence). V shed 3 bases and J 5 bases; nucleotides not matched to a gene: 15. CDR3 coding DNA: TGTGCCAGTAGTATGCCGAGACAGGGGATTCCGAGAAATAATTCACCCCTCCACTTT. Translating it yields CASSMPRQGIPRNNSPLHF.

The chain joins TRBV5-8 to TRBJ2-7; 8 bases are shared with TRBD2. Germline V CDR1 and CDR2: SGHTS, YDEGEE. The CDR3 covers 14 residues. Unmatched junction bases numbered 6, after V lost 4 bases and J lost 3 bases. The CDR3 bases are TGTGCCAGCAGCCCCCGGGGGGGCTACTACGAGCAGTACTTC. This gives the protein CASSPRGGYYEQYF.

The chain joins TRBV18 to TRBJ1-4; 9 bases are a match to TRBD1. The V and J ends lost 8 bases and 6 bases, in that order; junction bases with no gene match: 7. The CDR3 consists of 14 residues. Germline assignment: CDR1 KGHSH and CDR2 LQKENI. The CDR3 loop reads CASTSTGGDEKLFF. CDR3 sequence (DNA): TGTGCCAGCACCTCGACAGGGGGGGATGAAAAACTGTTTTTT.

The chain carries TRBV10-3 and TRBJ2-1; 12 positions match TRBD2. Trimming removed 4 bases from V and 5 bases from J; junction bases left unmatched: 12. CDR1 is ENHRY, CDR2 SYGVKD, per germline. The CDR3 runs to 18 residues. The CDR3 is CAISGGQTSGSYNNEQFF. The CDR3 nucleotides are TGTGCCATCAGTGGTGGACAGACTAGCGGGAGTTATAACAATGAGCAGTTCTTC.